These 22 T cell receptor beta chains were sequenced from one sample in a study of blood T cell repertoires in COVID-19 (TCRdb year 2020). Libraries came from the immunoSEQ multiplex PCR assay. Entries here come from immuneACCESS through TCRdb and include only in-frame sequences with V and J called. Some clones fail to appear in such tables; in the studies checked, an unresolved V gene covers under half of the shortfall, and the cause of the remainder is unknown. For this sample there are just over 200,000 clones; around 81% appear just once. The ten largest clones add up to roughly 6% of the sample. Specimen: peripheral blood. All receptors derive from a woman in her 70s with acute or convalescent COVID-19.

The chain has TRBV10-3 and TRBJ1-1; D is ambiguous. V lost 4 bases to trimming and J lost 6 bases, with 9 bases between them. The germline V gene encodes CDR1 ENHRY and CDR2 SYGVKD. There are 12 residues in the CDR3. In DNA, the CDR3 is TGTGCCATCAGTGGTCCTACTCCTGAAGCTTTCTTT. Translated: CAISGPTPEAFF.

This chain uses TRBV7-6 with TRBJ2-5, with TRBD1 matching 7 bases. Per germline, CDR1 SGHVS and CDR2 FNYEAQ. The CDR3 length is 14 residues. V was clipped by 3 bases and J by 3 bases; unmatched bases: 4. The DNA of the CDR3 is TGTGCCAGCAGCTTTTCCGGGACAGAAGAGACCCAGTACTTC. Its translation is CASSFSGTEETQYF.

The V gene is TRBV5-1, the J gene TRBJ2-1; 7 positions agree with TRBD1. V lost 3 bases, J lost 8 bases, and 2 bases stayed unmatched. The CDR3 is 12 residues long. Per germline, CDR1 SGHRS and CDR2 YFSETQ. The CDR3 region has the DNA TGCGCCAGCAGCTCGCAGGGGGATGAGCAGTTCTTC. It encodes CASSSQGDEQFF. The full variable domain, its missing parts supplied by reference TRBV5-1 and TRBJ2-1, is KAGVTQTPRYLIKTRGQQVTLSCSPISGHRSVSWYQQTPGQGLQFLFEYFSETQRNKGNFPGRFSGRQFSNSRSEMNVSTLELGDSALYLCASSSQGDEQFFGPGTRLTVL.

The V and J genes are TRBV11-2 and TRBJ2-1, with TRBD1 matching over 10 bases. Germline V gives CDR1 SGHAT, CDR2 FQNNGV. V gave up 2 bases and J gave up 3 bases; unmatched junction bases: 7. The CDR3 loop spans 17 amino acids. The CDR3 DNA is TGTGCCAGCAGCTTAATGGGCGGGACAGGGGACTACAATGAGCAGTTCTTC. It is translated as CASSLMGGTGDYNEQFF.

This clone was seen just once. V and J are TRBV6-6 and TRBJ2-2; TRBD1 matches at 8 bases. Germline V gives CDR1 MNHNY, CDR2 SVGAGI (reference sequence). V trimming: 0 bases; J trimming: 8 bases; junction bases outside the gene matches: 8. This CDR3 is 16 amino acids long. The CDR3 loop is CASSYSTGTGPGELFF. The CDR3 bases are TGTGCCAGCAGTTACTCGACGGGGACAGGTCCTGGGGAGCTGTTTTTT.

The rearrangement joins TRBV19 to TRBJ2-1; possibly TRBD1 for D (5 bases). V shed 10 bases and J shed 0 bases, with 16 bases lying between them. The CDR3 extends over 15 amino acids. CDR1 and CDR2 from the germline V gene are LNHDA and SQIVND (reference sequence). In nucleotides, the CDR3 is TGTGCCACCTCACAGGTGGATAGCTCCTACAATGAGCAGTTCTTC. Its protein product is CATSQVDSSYNEQFF.

CDR3 amino acids: CASSSSGSGRARETQYF. DNA for the CDR3: TGTGCCAGCAGCTCATCCGGTAGCGGGAGGGCCCGAGAGACCCAGTACTTC. The chain uses TRBV5-4 and TRBJ2-5, with TRBD2 matching over 11 bases. Trimming at V came to 3 bases and at J to 4 bases, leaving 11 bases not matched to a gene. Germline CDR1 and CDR2: SGHNT and YYREEE (reference sequence). The CDR3 has 17 amino acids. Full variable domain (rest looked up from reference TRBV5-4 and TRBJ2-5): ETGVTQSPTHLIKTRGQQVTLRCSSQSGHNTVSWYQQALGQGPQFIFQYYREEENGRGNFPPRFSGLQFPNYSSELNVNALELDDSALYLCASSSSGSGRARETQYFGPGTRLLVL.

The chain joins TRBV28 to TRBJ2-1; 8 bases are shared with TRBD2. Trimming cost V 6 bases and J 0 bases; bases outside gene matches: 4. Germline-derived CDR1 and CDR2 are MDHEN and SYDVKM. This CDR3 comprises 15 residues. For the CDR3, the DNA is TGTGCCAGCAGAACTAGCGGAGGCTCCTACAATGAGCAGTTCTTC. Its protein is CASRTSGGSYNEQFF.

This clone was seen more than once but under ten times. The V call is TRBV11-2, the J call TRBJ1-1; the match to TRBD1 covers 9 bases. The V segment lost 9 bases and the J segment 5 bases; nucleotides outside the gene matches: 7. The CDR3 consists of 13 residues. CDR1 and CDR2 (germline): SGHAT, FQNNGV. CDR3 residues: CASSRDRETEAFF. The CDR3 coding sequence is TGTGCCAGTTCCCGGGACAGGGAAACTGAAGCTTTCTTT.

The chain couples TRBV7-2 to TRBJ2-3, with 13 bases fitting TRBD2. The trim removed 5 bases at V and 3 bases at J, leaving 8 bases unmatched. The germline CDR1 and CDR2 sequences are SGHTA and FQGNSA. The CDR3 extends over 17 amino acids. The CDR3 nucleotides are TGTGCCAGCAGCCCCTCCCGACTAGCGGGAGGTACAGATACGCAGTATTTT. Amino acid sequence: CASSPSRLAGGTDTQYF. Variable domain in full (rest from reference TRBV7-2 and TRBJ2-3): GAGVSQSPSNKVTEKGKDVELRCDPISGHTALYWYRQSLGQGLEFLIYFQGNSAPDKSGLPSDRFSAERTGGSVSTLTIQRTQQEDSAVYLCASSPSRLAGGTDTQYFGPGTRLTVL.

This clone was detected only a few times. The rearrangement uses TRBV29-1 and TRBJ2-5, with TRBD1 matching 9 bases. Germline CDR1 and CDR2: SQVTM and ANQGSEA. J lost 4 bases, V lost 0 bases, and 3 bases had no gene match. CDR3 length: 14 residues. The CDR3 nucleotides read TGCAGCGTTGAAGATGGGACAGGGAGAGAGACCCAGTACTTC. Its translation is CSVEDGTGRETQYF.

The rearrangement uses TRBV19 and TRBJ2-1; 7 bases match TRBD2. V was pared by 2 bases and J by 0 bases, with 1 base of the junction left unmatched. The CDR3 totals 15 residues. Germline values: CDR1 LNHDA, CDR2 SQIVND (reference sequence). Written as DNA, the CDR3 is TGTGCCAGTAGTATAAGCGGGATCTCCTACAATGAGCAGTTCTTC. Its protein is CASSISGISYNEQFF. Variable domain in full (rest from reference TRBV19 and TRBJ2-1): DGGITQSPKYLFRKEGQNVTLSCEQNLNHDAMYWYRQDPGQGLRLIYYSQIVNDFQKGDIAEGYSVSREKKESFPLTVTSAQKNPTAFYLCASSISGISYNEQFFGPGTRLTVL.

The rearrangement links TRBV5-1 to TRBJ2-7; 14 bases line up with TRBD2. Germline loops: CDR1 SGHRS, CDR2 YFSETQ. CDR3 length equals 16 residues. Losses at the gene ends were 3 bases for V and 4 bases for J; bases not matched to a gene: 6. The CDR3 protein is CASSSRLAGGMYEQYF. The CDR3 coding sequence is TGCGCCAGCAGCTCCCGACTAGCGGGAGGGATGTACGAGCAGTACTTC.

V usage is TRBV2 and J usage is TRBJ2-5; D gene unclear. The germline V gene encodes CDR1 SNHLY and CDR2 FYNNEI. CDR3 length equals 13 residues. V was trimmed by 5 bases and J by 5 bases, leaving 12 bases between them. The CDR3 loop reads CASSSQVPETQYF. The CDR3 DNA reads TGTGCCAGCAGTAGCCAGGTACCGGAGACCCAGTACTTC.

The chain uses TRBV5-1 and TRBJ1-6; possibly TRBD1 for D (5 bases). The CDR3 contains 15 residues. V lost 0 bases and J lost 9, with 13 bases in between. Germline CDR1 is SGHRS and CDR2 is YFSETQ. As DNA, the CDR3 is TGCGCCAGCAGCTTGGGTGGAGGGGAAGGTTCACCCCTCCACTTT. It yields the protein CASSLGGGEGSPLHF. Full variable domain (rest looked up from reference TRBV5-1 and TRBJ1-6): KAGVTQTPRYLIKTRGQQVTLSCSPISGHRSVSWYQQTPGQGLQFLFEYFSETQRNKGNFPGRFSGRQFSNSRSEMNVSTLELGDSALYLCASSLGGGEGSPLHFGNGTRLTVT.

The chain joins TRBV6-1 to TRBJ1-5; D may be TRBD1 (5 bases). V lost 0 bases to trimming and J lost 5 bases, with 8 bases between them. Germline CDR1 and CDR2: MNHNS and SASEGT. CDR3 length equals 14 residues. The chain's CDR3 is CASSEAGGDQPQHF. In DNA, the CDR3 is TGTGCCAGCAGTGAAGCGGGAGGGGATCAGCCCCAGCATTTT.

CDR3 residues: CASSPPFGLAGYNEQFF. CDR3 bases: TGTGCCAGCAGCCCCCCCTTCGGACTAGCGGGATACAATGAGCAGTTCTTC. The chain combines TRBV14 with TRBJ2-1; 12 nucleotides align to TRBD2. CDR1 and CDR2 from the germline V gene are SGHDN and FVKESK. This CDR3 is built from 17 residues. V lost 4 bases, J lost 4 bases, and 8 bases stayed unmatched.

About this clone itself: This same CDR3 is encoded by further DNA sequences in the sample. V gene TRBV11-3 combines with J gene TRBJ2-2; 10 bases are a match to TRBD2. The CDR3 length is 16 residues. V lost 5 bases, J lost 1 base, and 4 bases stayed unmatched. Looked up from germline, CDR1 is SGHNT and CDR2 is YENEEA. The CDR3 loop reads CASSPGLAENTGELFF. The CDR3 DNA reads TGTGCCAGCAGCCCCGGACTAGCGGAGAACACCGGGGAGCTGTTTTTT.

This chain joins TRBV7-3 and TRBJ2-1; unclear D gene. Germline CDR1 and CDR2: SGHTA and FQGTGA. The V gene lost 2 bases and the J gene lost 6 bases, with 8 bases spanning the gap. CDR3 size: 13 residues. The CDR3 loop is CASSLGQTNEQFF. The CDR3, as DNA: TGTGCCAGCAGCTTAGGGCAGACCAATGAGCAGTTCTTC. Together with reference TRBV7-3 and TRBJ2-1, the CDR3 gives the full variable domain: GAGVSQTPSNKVTEKGKYVELRCDPISGHTALYWYRQSLGQGPEFLIYFQGTGAADDSGLPNDRFFAVRPEGSVSTLKIQRTERGDSAVYLCASSLGQTNEQFFGPGTRLTVL.

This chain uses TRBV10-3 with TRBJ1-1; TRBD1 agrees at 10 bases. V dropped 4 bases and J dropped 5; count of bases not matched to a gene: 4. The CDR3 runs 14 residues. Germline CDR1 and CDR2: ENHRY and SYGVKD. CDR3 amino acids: CAISGTGGKTEAFF. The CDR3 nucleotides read TGTGCCATCAGTGGGACAGGGGGAAAGACTGAAGCTTTCTTT.

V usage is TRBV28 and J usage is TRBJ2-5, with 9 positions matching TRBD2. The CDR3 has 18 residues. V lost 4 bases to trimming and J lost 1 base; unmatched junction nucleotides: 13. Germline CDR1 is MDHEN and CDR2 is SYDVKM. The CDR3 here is CASSSGTGKREVQETQYF. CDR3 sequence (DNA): TGTGCCAGCAGTTCGGGGACCGGTAAGCGGGAGGTCCAAGAGACCCAGTACTTC.

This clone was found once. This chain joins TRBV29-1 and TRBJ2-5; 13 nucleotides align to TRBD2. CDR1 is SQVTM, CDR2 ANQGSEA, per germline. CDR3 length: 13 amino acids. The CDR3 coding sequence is TGCGCCGGACTAGCGGGAGCAATAGAGACCCAGTACTTC. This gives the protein CAGLAGAIETQYF.